Listed below are T cell receptor beta chains from one sample, sequenced in a study of early T cells in non-severe SARS-CoV-2 infection. TCRdb analysed the 5' RACE reads with MiXCR anew, one entry per CDR3 protein. The sample consists of 50,000 to 65,000 distinct CDR3 sequences, around 8.3% of them appearing once. The sample here was whole blood, taken at baseline. All receptors derive from an adult who was a healthcare worker with PCR-confirmed SARS-CoV-2 infection or an uninfected control (not recorded which). CDR3s include the opening cysteine and the closing phenylalanine or tryptophan. The D gene is left open where the match is weak. The size of a clone is reported for some rows only, either as once, few or many, or as a class for expanded clones.

j_call v_call clone_size d_call cdr3_nt cdr3_aa
TRBJ2-3 TRBV29-1 - - TGCAGCGTTGAGATCGGGGCTTCGGGATATTTT CSVEIGASGYF
TRBJ2-7 TRBV7-2 - - TGTGCCAGCAGCTTATCGAAACCGAGCTCCTACGAGCAGTACTTC CASSLSKPSSYEQYF
TRBJ2-2 TRBV19 few - TGTGCCAGTAATACAGGGTACACCGGGGAGCTGTTTTTT CASNTGYTGELFF
TRBJ2-7 TRBV7-8 many - TGTGCCAGCAGCTTACGGCCGGCCGTAACAGGGCATTCCTACGAGCAGTACTTC CASSLRPAVTGHSYEQYF
TRBJ1-3 TRBV7-8 once TRBD1 TGTGCCAGCAGCACACACAGGGGAGGAAACACCATATATTTT CASSTHRGGNTIYF
TRBJ2-7 TRBV3-1 few - TGTGCCAGCAGTTTCTCGGGCAGCCCCTACGAGCAGTACTTC CASSFSGSPYEQYF
TRBJ2-1 TRBV7-9 many TRBD1 TGTGCCAGCAACCTGGGACAGCCATACAATGAGCAGTTCTTC CASNLGQPYNEQFF
TRBJ2-2 TRBV7-9 few TRBD1 TGTGCCAGCAGCTCGACTCGGACAGGGAGCACCGGGGAGCTGTTTTTT CASSSTRTGSTGELFF
TRBJ2-7 TRBV25-1 - - TGTGCCAGCAGTGAGGGTCCCGAGCAGTACTTC CASSEGPEQYF
TRBJ2-1 TRBV7-3 - TRBD2 TGTGCCAGCAGCCCAAGTACCAGCGGGAGGGGGACGTACAATGAGCAGTTCTTC CASSPSTSGRGTYNEQFF
TRBJ1-4 TRBV7-3 many TRBD1 TGTGCCAGCAGCCACTACCGAACAGGGACAGATTGGCGGACTAATGAAAAACTGTTTTTT CASSHYRTGTDWRTNEKLFF